This passage covers 7 T cell receptor beta chains from one sample sequenced in a study of pediatric ulcerative colitis. Only in-frame clones appear in the TCRdb table, and some are missing; sequencing was by immunoSEQ multiplex PCR. The sample has tens of thousands of clones, 70% to 85% seen once; the top ten hold 5.2%. The sample was blood. These receptors all stem from a boy under 18 with moderate ulcerative colitis.

The CDR3 coding sequence is TGTGCCAGCAGCTTAGGACAGGGCTCACGGCCCCAGCATTTT. Its translation: CASSLGQGSRPQHF. V is TRBV7-2 and J is TRBJ1-5, with 7 bases identical to TRBD1. Germline CDR1 SGHTA, CDR2 FQGNSA. The V segment lost 1 base and the J segment 9 bases; nucleotides outside the gene matches: 6. The CDR3 contains 14 residues. Complete variable domain (other parts from reference TRBV7-2 and TRBJ1-5): GAGVSQSPSNKVTEKGKDVELRCDPISGHTALYWYRQSLGQGLEFLIYFQGNSAPDKSGLPSDRFSAERTGGSVSTLTIQRTQQEDSAVYLCASSLGQGSRPQHFGDGTRLSIL.

The genes are TRBV27 and TRBJ2-7; 11 nucleotides align to TRBD1. With 8 bases clipped from V and 5 bases from J, the junction kept 11 bases outside the gene matches. This CDR3 has 15 residues. Germline V lookup: CDR1 MNHEY, CDR2 SMNVEV (reference sequence). The CDR3 DNA reads TGTGCCAGCCGACTCGCCGGGACAGGGGGGCACGAGCAGTACTTC. It encodes CASRLAGTGGHEQYF.

This clone has more than one count but fewer than ten. The chain carries TRBV2 and TRBJ1-6; D uncertain. The CDR3 is 15 amino acids. The germline V and J ends were trimmed by 2 bases and 5 bases, with 10 bases remaining between them. Germline lookup yields CDR1 SNHLY and CDR2 FYNNEI. CDR3 in amino acids: CASSESGINNSPLHF. The CDR3 DNA follows: TGTGCCAGCAGTGAATCTGGGATTAATAATTCACCCCTCCACTTT.

Here the CDR3 DNA reads TGTGCCAGCAGACAGATCTACGAGCAGTACTTC. Protein sequence: CASRQIYEQYF. V gene TRBV6-5 combines with J gene TRBJ2-7, with unresolved D. Deletions cut 6 bases from V and 3 bases from J, with 6 bases between. CDR1 is MNHEY, CDR2 SVGAGI, per germline. The CDR3 has 11 residues.

The chain carries TRBV7-9 and TRBJ1-5; D remains ambiguous. The CDR3 consists of 18 residues. The germline gives CDR1 SEHNR, CDR2 FQNEAQ (reference sequence). The V gene lost 0 bases and the J gene lost 0 bases, with 15 bases spanning the gap. The CDR3 sequence: CASSLARPTRTSNQPQHF. The CDR3 DNA follows: TGTGCCAGCAGCTTAGCACGCCCCACACGTACTAGCAATCAGCCCCAGCATTTT.

The CDR3 DNA follows: TGTGCCAGCACCTCCCTAGCGGCCTCCTACAATGAGCAGTTCTTC. Its protein is CASTSLAASYNEQFF. The V gene is TRBV6-5, the J gene TRBJ2-1, with 7 positions matching TRBD2. The CDR3 is made up of 15 amino acids. CDR1 is MNHEY, CDR2 SVGAGI, per germline. V was clipped by 7 bases and J by 0 bases; unmatched bases: 6.

The chain combines TRBV5-5 with TRBJ1-1; 8 bases fit TRBD1. This CDR3 spans 15 amino acids. Germline CDR1 reads SGHKS; CDR2 reads YYEKEE (reference sequence). The junction had 7 bases not matched to a gene; V was cut back by 3 bases and J by 3 bases. CDR3 in DNA: TGTGCCAGCAGCTCGGCACAGGGGGGATACACTGAAGCTTTCTTT. Amino acid sequence: CASSSAQGGYTEAFF.